The 16 T cell receptor beta chains in this list originate from one sample, sequenced in a study of T cell responses to AZD1222 COVID-19 vaccine. Only in-frame clones appear in the TCRdb table, and some are missing; sequencing was by immunoSEQ multiplex PCR. The table records some 150,000 clones, roughly nine tenths of them present only once. The specimen comprised peripheral blood, sampled on day 0 of AZD1222 vaccination. These receptors originate from an adult in good health.

The rearrangement links TRBV29-1 to TRBJ1-1, with D perhaps TRBD1 (6 bases). CDR1 SQVTM and CDR2 ANQGSEA come from the germline V gene. The CDR3 consists of 13 residues. The V gene lost 4 bases and the J gene lost 6 bases, with 15 bases spanning the gap. CDR3 loop: CSVGSGDLAEAFF. The CDR3 DNA follows: TGCAGCGTTGGGTCAGGGGATTTGGCTGAAGCTTTCTTT. Using reference TRBV29-1 and TRBJ1-1 for the parts outside the CDR3, the full variable domain is SAVISQKPSRDICQRGTSLTIQCQVDSQVTMMFWYRQQPGQSLTLIATANQGSEATYESGFVIDKFPISRPNLTFSTLTVSNMSPEDSSIYLCSVGSGDLAEAFFGQGTRLTVV.

V usage is TRBV24-1 and J usage is TRBJ2-7; 12 bases are a match to TRBD1. J gave up 0 bases and V 4 bases, and 18 bases lay outside the gene matches. The CDR3 runs to 21 residues. The germline CDR1 and CDR2 sequences are KGHDR and SFDVKD. The CDR3 coding sequence is TGTGCCACCAGTGACGGCGGTGTGGGACAGGGGGCCCCAAGCAGCTCCTACGAGCAGTACTTC. Its protein is CATSDGGVGQGAPSSSYEQYF.

The chain joins TRBV5-1 to TRBJ2-3; 9 positions agree with TRBD2. V trimming: 0 bases; J trimming: 5 bases; junction bases outside the gene matches: 4. The germline gives CDR1 SGHRS, CDR2 YFSETQ. The CDR3 spans 15 residues. This CDR3 reads CASSLELAGLDTQYF. In nucleotides, the CDR3 is TGCGCCAGCAGCTTGGAGCTAGCGGGGCTAGATACGCAGTATTTT.

The genes are TRBV7-9 and TRBJ1-2; D possibly corresponds to TRBD1 (5 bases). The germline V gene encodes CDR1 SEHNR and CDR2 FQNEAQ (reference sequence). This CDR3 region has 13 residues. Trimming took 5 bases from V and 10 from J, leaving 17 bases between them. The CDR3 DNA reads TGTGCCAGCAGCCCCGACAGTTCCCGATACTACACCTTC. Protein product: CASSPDSSRYYTF.

This chain's CDR3 is CASSGLGLDSGNTIYF. CDR3 coding DNA: TGTGCCAGCAGTGGATTAGGGCTAGACTCTGGAAACACCATATATTTT. The chain has TRBV2 and TRBJ1-3; D gene uncertain. CDR3 length equals 16 residues. Trimming took 4 bases from V and 0 from J, leaving 13 bases between them. The V gene's germline CDR1 is SNHLY and CDR2 FYNNEI.

The chain joins TRBV7-3 to TRBJ2-7, with TRBD2 identical over 8 bases. There are 17 residues in the CDR3. V lost 5 bases and J lost 0; bases outside the gene matches: 12. The V gene's germline CDR1 is SGHTA and CDR2 FQGTGA. CDR3 nucleotide sequence: TGTGCCAGCAGCCCTTATGGTGGACTAGCTACCTCCTACGAGCAGTACTTC. It is translated as CASSPYGGLATSYEQYF.

This chain connects TRBV5-1 to TRBJ2-3; no clear D. This CDR3 has 13 amino acids. Germline-derived CDR1 and CDR2 are SGHRS and YFSETQ. V was trimmed by 0 bases and J by 4 bases, leaving 6 bases between them. CDR3 DNA: TGCGCCAGCAGCTTGGAAGCTCCAGATACGCAGTATTTT. Translation: CASSLEAPDTQYF.

The V and J genes are TRBV10-2 and TRBJ1-1; D is possibly TRBD1 (5 bases). This CDR3 comprises 14 residues. V gave up 6 bases and J gave up 1 base, with 12 bases separating them. The V gene's germline CDR1 is WSHSY and CDR2 SAAADI. The DNA for the CDR3 is TGCGCCAGCAGCGCCAGACAGCGGAACACTGAAGCTTTCTTT. Translation: CASSARQRNTEAFF.

The J gene is TRBJ1-4, the V gene TRBV13, with TRBD1 matching over 10 bases. V lost 5 bases and J lost 8; bases outside the gene matches: 11. CDR3 length: 16 amino acids. CDR1 is PRHDT, CDR2 FYEKMQ, per germline (reference sequence). CDR3 DNA sequence: TGTGCCAGCAGCCAGGCCCGACAGGGGGCGGAGGAAAAACTGTTTTTT. It codes for CASSQARQGAEEKLFF.

The J gene is TRBJ2-5, the V gene TRBV5-4, with TRBD2 matching over 7 bases. The CDR3 totals 13 residues. Unmatched junction bases numbered 11, after V lost 10 bases and J lost 5 bases. Germline V gives CDR1 SGHNT, CDR2 YYREEE (reference sequence). This CDR3 reads CAYRQGGGETQYF. CDR3 nucleotide sequence: TGTGCCTACCGCCAAGGCGGGGGTGAGACCCAGTACTTC.

The chain recombines TRBV7-4 with TRBJ1-2, with D uncertain. The CDR3 covers 11 residues. Germline values: CDR1 SGHVT, CDR2 SQSDAQ. Trimming took off 5 bases at V and 4 bases at J, with 5 bases between the two ends. As DNA, the CDR3 is TGTGCCAGCAGCCGGAGCTATGGCTACACCTTC. Its protein is CASSRSYGYTF. The full variable domain, with the rest looked up from reference TRBV7-4 and TRBJ1-2, is GAGVSQSPRYKVAKRGRDVALRCDSISGHVTLYWYRQTLGQGSEVLTYSQSDAQRDKSGRPSGRFSAERPERSVSTLKIQRTEQGDSAVYLCASSRSYGYTFGSGTRLTVV.

This rearrangement joins TRBV5-1 to TRBJ2-7, with 15 bases fitting TRBD2. The length of the CDR3 is 17 residues. J gave up 0 bases and V 4 bases, and 5 bases lay outside the gene matches. The V gene's germline CDR1 is SGHRS and CDR2 YFSETQ. This CDR3 reads CASSPGLAGGLSYEQYF. CDR3 in DNA: TGCGCCAGCAGCCCGGGACTAGCGGGGGGCCTCTCCTACGAGCAGTACTTC.

This clone was found once. This rearrangement joins TRBV3-1 (or the pseudogene TRBV3-2) to TRBJ1-5, with D possibly being TRBD1 (6 bases). This CDR3 spans 14 amino acids. Germline V lookup: CDR1 LGHDT, CDR2 YNNKEL (reference sequence). Trimming cost V 2 bases and J 1 base, with 6 bases left between them. CDR3 DNA sequence: TGTGCCAGCAGCCAACAGGGGAGCAATCAGCCCCAGCATTTT. It yields the protein CASSQQGSNQPQHF.

V and J are TRBV6-4 and TRBJ2-7; TRBD2 might be the D (6 bases). This CDR3 has 13 residues. The V gene's germline CDR1 is MRHNA and CDR2 SNTAGT. V lost 6 bases, J lost 2 bases, and 11 bases lay in between. CDR3 in amino acids: CASSELATYEQYF. CDR3 nucleotides: TGTGCCAGCAGCGAGCTAGCGACCTACGAGCAGTACTTC.

This chain connects TRBV27 to TRBJ1-5; TRBD1 agrees at 7 bases. The CDR3 is made up of 15 amino acids. After removal of 7 bases from V and 6 bases from J, the junction contained 12 bases not matched to a gene. Looked up from germline, CDR1 is MNHEY and CDR2 is SMNVEV (reference sequence). CDR3 sequence: CASNPGGAFGQPQHF. The CDR3 nucleotides read TGTGCCAGCAATCCAGGGGGGGCGTTCGGTCAGCCCCAGCATTTT.

CDR3 residues: CASSSMVGEQYF. CDR3 DNA sequence: TGTGCCAGCAGCTCGATGGTAGGGGAGCAGTACTTC. The rearrangement joins TRBV5-6 to TRBJ2-7; D gene unclear. CDR1 is SGHDT and CDR2 is YYEEEE in the germline V gene. The CDR3 runs to 12 residues. The V end was cut by 3 bases, the J end by 7 bases, with 11 bases between. Variable domain in full (rest from reference TRBV5-6 and TRBJ2-7): DAGVTQSPTHLIKTRGQQVTLRCSPKSGHDTVSWYQQALGQGPQFIFQYYEEEERQRGNFPDRFSGHQFPNYSSELNVNALLLGDSALYLCASSSMVGEQYFGPGTRLTVT.